One sample yielded the 5 T cell receptor beta chains listed below, sequenced in a study of regulatory T cells in long-lasting Graves disease. Library construction for TCR beta used iRepertoire HTBI primers and Arm-PCR of CDR3 regions. In TCRdb, the multiplex PCR reads were re-called with MiXCR into one record per CDR3 protein. Counted here are around 450,000 distinct CDR3 sequences, roughly 21% occurring once; the ten biggest clones make up around 7%. The time point is: persistent/refractory GD, antithyroid drugs over 5 years with positive TRAb. PBMCs were the source of the RNA used for TCR sequencing. Sample: peripheral blood mononuclear cells (PBMCs), taken when the disease was refractory, from a patient treated with antithyroid drugs. The source is a female donor with Graves disease.

With regard to this clonotype: This clone may be a read error of a much larger clone one base away. This rearrangement joins TRBV6-5 to TRBJ2-7; the D is unclear. In germline, CDR1 is MNHEY, CDR2 SVGAGI. The CDR3 is made up of 14 amino acids. The CDR3 protein is CDSSYNGRRYEQYF. For the CDR3, the DNA is TGTGACAGCAGTTACAACGGCCGTAGGTACGAGCAGTACTTC.

This clonotype was counted a few times. A single base separates this from a much larger clone, so it may be a read error. The chain has TRBV28 and TRBJ1-1, with TRBD1 matching over 7 bases. CDR3 length: 15 residues. CDR1 and CDR2 (germline): MDHEN, SYDVKM. CDR3 sequence (DNA): TGTGCCAGCAGTCAAGGGGGCTCGGTGAACACTGAAGCTCTCTTT. Translating gives CASSQGGSVNTEALF.

This clonotype was detected only a few times. CDR3 sequence reads: CASSLGGSRADTQYF. CDR3 nucleotide sequence: TGTGCCAGCAGTTTGGGCGGGAGTCGAGCAGATACGCAGTATTTT. This chain joins TRBV28 and TRBJ2-3; 7 bases line up with TRBD2. CDR3 length equals 15 residues. The V gene end was trimmed by 3 bases and the J gene end by 4 bases; junction bases not matched to a gene: 7. Germline V gene sequence: CDR1 MDHEN, CDR2 SYDVKM.

This clonotype was counted a single time. V is TRBV6-2 or TRBV6-3 and J is TRBJ2-2; 10 nucleotides align to TRBD2. This CDR3 comprises 16 residues. V shed 5 bases and J 4 bases; nucleotides not matched to a gene: 7. The germline V gene encodes CDR1 MNHEY and CDR2 SVGEGT. For the CDR3, the DNA is TGTGCCAGCAGTGGGTCTAGCGGGAGTTTCACCGGGGAGCTGTTTTTT. Translated, it gives CASSGSSGSFTGELFF.

At least ten counts were recorded for this clonotype. This chain joins TRBV12-3 or TRBV12-4 and TRBJ2-2; 8 bases align to TRBD1. V lost 5 bases to trimming and J lost 1 base; unmatched junction nucleotides: 0. This CDR3 has 14 residues. CDR3 sequence (DNA): TGTGCCAGCAGTGGGACAGGGAACACCGGGGAGCTGTTTTTT. Its translation is CASSGTGNTGELFF.